The rows below give T cell receptor beta chains drawn from one sample of a study of OX40 agonist ivuxolimab in advanced cancers. Profiling relied on immunoSEQ multiplex PCR, and the TCRdb table lists in-frame clones only, not all of them. The sample gives over 60,000 clones, 70% to 90% of which show up once; approximately 2% is in the top ten. This specimen was CD4+ or CD8+ T cells sorted from blood, taken in a trial of the OX40 agonist ivuxolimab. These receptors were obtained from an adult with an advanced solid tumor such as melanoma, head and neck, liver or kidney cancer. Each CDR3 is given with its conserved first and last residue. A D gene is named only where the DNA matches it firmly. Part of the rows lack a size; the others show once, few, many or a class for expanded clones.

V gene	CDR3 length	D gene	J gene	clone size	CDR3 DNA	CDR3 protein
TRBV15	15	TRBD1	TRBJ1-2	NA	TGTGCCACCAGCAATCCCGGACAGGGGGCGAGTGGCTACACCTTC	CATSNPGQGASGYTF
TRBV5-1	16	NA	TRBJ2-1	NA	TGCGCCAGCAGCCTCGCGGGGTCCAGCTCCTACAATGAGCAGTTCTTC	CASSLAGSSSYNEQFF
TRBV4-2	15	NA	TRBJ2-1	NA	TGTGCCAGCAGCCAAGAGGTGGGGTGGAACAATGAGCAGTTCTTC	CASSQEVGWNNEQFF
TRBV11-3	14	TRBD1	TRBJ2-7	NA	TGTGCCAGCAGCCCCGGACAGGGGATCCACGAGCAGTACTTC	CASSPGQGIHEQYF
TRBV7-3	13	NA	TRBJ2-1	NA	TGTGCCAGCAGCTTAATCCTGGGCAATGAGCAGTTCTTC	CASSLILGNEQFF
TRBV4-1	12	NA	TRBJ2-5	NA	TGCGCCAGCAGCCAAGAGCGGGAGACCCAGTACTTC	CASSQERETQYF
TRBV7-2	15	TRBD1	TRBJ2-7	few	TGTGCCAGCAGCTTAGAGGGCAGGGGGCCCTACGAGCAGTACTTC	CASSLEGRGPYEQYF
TRBV30	14	TRBD2	TRBJ2-1	few	TGTGCCTGGAGTCGGCTAGCGGGAGGGTATGAGCAGTTCTTC	CAWSRLAGGYEQFF
TRBV20-1	10	NA	TRBJ2-1	NA	TGCAGTGCTCTGCACAATGAGCAGTTCTTC	CSALHNEQFF
TRBV27	15	NA	TRBJ1-2	NA	TGTGCCAGCAGGTATATCCCAGGGGCCAACTATGGCTACACCTTC	CASRYIPGANYGYTF
TRBV11-2	15	TRBD2	TRBJ2-1	NA	TGTGCCAGCAGTTCGACTAGCGGATACTACAATGAGCAGTTCTTC	CASSSTSGYYNEQFF
TRBV6-1	14	NA	TRBJ2-7	NA	TGTGCCAGCGTTCAGGAGACGTACCACTACGAGCAGTACTTC	CASVQETYHYEQYF
TRBV11-3	14	TRBD1	TRBJ2-3	few	TGTGCCAGCAGCTCTCGACAGGGGGAAGATACGCAGTATTTT	CASSSRQGEDTQYF
TRBV2	13	NA	TRBJ2-1	NA	TGTGCCAGCAGGGTGGCTTGGGACAATGAGCAGTTCTTC	CASRVAWDNEQFF